The entry below gives a single T cell receptor (beta chain) sequence along with its context. The antigen remains unidentified. Germline V CDR1 and CDR2: SEHNR, FQNEAQ (reference sequence). The CDR3 has 17 residues. V lost 7 bases and J 0 bases, leaving 16 bases between the germline ends. TCRdb reanalysed the 5' RACE reads using MiXCR and keeps one entry per CDR3 protein. This table holds about 480,000 distinct CDR3 sequences, approximately 15% found once. This sample stems from a study of identical twins. Overall study findings and caveats: Within cord blood, abundant beta clonotypes carried fewer insertions, but memory repertoires showed no such trend.

The sample was also linked to a second study, of yellow fever vaccine responses in identical twins.

The receptor was isolated from a woman between 18 and 29 years old in good health. The chain combines TRBV7-9 with TRBJ2-6, with a tentative D call TRBD1 (5 bases). Specimen: CD4+ T cells sorted from blood. The CDR3 here is CASKTDARSSGANVLTF. CDR3 bases: TGTGCCAGCAAGACAGACGCGAGAAGCTCTGGGGCCAACGTCCTGACTTTC.